One sample yielded the 29 T cell receptor beta chains listed below, sequenced in a study of blood T cells in healthy people across ages. Primed by a sample-barcoded 5' primer and a J-beta primer mix, a second PCR proceeded for about 6 to 11 cycles. TCRdb processed the 5' RACE reads anew with MiXCR; each CDR3 protein has one entry. The sample has some 1.5 million distinct CDR3 sequences; roughly 27% are singletons. The sample taken for sequencing was blood. The receptor set was obtained from a woman in her twenties or thirties in good health.

This clonotype has just a few counts. This chain connects TRBV27 to TRBJ1-2; D may be TRBD1 (5 bases). The V gene's germline CDR1 is MNHEY and CDR2 SMNVEV (reference sequence). The CDR3 extends over 14 amino acids. The V end was cut by 2 bases, the J end by 4 bases, with 11 bases between. The CDR3 DNA is TGTGCCAGCAGTTTAGGGTCTCAGGGCTATGGCTACACCTTC. Its protein product is CASSLGSQGYGYTF.

As regards this clonotype: The conserved final phenylalanine or tryptophan is absent from the CDR3, which likely points to a read error. This chain connects TRBV27 to TRBJ2-7; 10 bases line up with TRBD2. Germline V lookup: CDR1 MNHEY, CDR2 SMNVEV (reference sequence). The CDR3 is 14 residues long. The V gene end was trimmed by 5 bases and the J gene end by 0 bases; junction bases not matched to a gene: 1. CDR3 in DNA: TGTGCCAGCAGTGCTAGCGGGAGCTCCTACGAGCAGTACTGC. Its translation: CASSASGSSYEQYC.

This clonotype showed up just a few times. The chain combines TRBV7-2 with TRBJ2-1; a weak D match, TRBD2 (6 bases). The CDR3 contains 16 residues. V was pared by 2 bases and J by 1 base, with 12 bases between. Germline CDR1 reads SGHTA; CDR2 reads FQGNSA. In DNA form, the CDR3 reads TGTGCCAGCAGCTTAATCCTAGCGAGGTCCTACAATGAGCAGTTCTTC. Encoded protein: CASSLILARSYNEQFF.

As concerns this clonotype: A much more abundant neighbour one base away suggests this may be a read error. The chain carries TRBV12-3 or TRBV12-4 and TRBJ2-1; TRBD2 aligns across 8 bases. This CDR3 is built from 16 residues. The CDR3 spells CASSLPGLVGYNEQVF. The CDR3 DNA reads TGTGCCAGCAGTTTGCCGGGACTAGTGGGCTACAATGAGCAGGTCTTC.

This clonotype was seen more than once but under ten times. The gene calls are TRBV3-1 and TRBJ1-2; possible D gene TRBD1, 6 bases. This CDR3 has 15 amino acids. Trimming pared 0 bases from V and 4 bases from J, leaving 12 bases between. Germline V lookup: CDR1 LGHDT, CDR2 YNNKEL (reference sequence). The CDR3 DNA reads TGTGCCAGCAGCCAAGAATCGCAGGGGATCTATGGCTACACCTTC. As protein: CASSQESQGIYGYTF.

This rearrangement joins TRBV5-5 to TRBJ2-1, with 8 positions matching TRBD1. The trim removed 4 bases at V and 7 bases at J, leaving 10 bases unmatched. CDR3 length: 15 residues. The germline CDR1 and CDR2 sequences are SGHKS and YYEKEE (reference sequence). This CDR3 reads CASSPRGQGKNEQFF. CDR3 in DNA: TGTGCCAGCAGCCCCCGTGGACAGGGAAAAAATGAGCAGTTCTTC.

In this sample, this clonotype turned up a few times. This chain connects TRBV7-9 to TRBJ1-5; D is unresolved. Looked up from germline, CDR1 is SEHNR and CDR2 is FQNEAQ (reference sequence). This CDR3 region has 12 residues. Deletions cut 6 bases from V and 5 bases from J, with 8 bases between. The DNA of the CDR3 is TGTGCCAGCAGTCGGGTCGATCAGCCCCAGCATTTT. Translation gives CASSRVDQPQHF.

This chain links TRBV28 with TRBJ1-3; 11 bases are shared with TRBD1. The V segment lost 4 bases and the J segment 0 bases; nucleotides outside the gene matches: 8. The CDR3 is made up of 18 amino acids. CDR1 is MDHEN, CDR2 SYDVKM, per germline. For the CDR3, the DNA is TGTGCCAGCAGTTCCGGACAGGGGGCAGGCCGCTCTGGAAACACCATATATTTT. Protein: CASSSGQGAGRSGNTIYF.

The chain links TRBV28 to TRBJ2-7; no reliable D call. Germline loops: CDR1 MDHEN, CDR2 SYDVKM. The V end was cut by 7 bases, the J end by 0 bases, with 13 bases between. The CDR3 runs 14 residues. The CDR3 coding sequence is TGTGCCAGCACCTCGGATTCGAGCTCCTACGAGCAGTACTTC. Translated: CASTSDSSSYEQYF.

This clonotype was detected only a few times. CDR3 DNA sequence: TGTGCCAGCAGCCCTCCGTTTACAGGGGTAAGGAATGAGCAGTTCTTC. Amino acid sequence: CASSPPFTGVRNEQFF. The chain carries TRBV11-2 and TRBJ2-1; 7 bases line up with TRBD1. Germline V gene data show CDR1 as SGHAT and CDR2 as FQNNGV. The J segment lost 7 bases and the V segment lost 5 bases, leaving 14 bases of the junction unmatched. There are 16 residues in the CDR3.

This clonotype was counted between two and nine times. The chain couples TRBV6-6 to TRBJ2-1, with 9 bases aligning to TRBD1. Losses at the gene ends were 4 bases for V and 2 bases for J; bases not matched to a gene: 9. In germline, CDR1 is MNHNY, CDR2 SVGAGI (reference sequence). The CDR3 runs to 17 residues. The CDR3 here is CASSSRSRQGAYNEQFF. CDR3 nucleotide sequence: TGTGCCAGCAGTTCCAGGTCCCGACAGGGGGCCTACAATGAGCAGTTCTTC.

This clonotype was seen only once. At one end the junction does not follow the germline gene, possibly because of a read error. The J gene is TRBJ1-6, the V gene TRBV20-1, with a weak D call TRBD1 (5 bases). The germline gives CDR1 DFQATT, CDR2 SNEGSKA (reference sequence). The CDR3 covers 18 residues. CDR3 amino acids: CSARDLEGLSSYNLPLHF. CDR3 sequence (DNA): TGCAGTGCTAGAGATTTGGAGGGGTTAAGCTCCTATAATTTACCCCTCCACTTT.

The J gene is TRBJ2-7, the V gene TRBV28; 8 bases are shared with TRBD2. The CDR3 runs 15 residues. Germline V lookup: CDR1 MDHEN, CDR2 SYDVKM. V gave up 7 bases and J gave up 2 bases; unmatched junction bases: 10. DNA for the CDR3: TGTGCCAGCAACCCATCCGGGACTAGGACCTACGAGCAGTACTTC. This gives the protein CASNPSGTRTYEQYF.

V and J are TRBV18 and TRBJ1-4; maybe TRBD1 (6 bases). CDR1 is KGHSH and CDR2 is LQKENI in the germline V gene. With 1 base removed from V and 6 bases from J, the gap between germline ends came to 15 bases. There are 16 residues in the CDR3. This CDR3 is CASSPLEAGADEKLFF. CDR3 nucleotides: TGTGCCAGCTCACCACTCGAGGCGGGGGCGGATGAAAAACTGTTTTTT.

The chain is built from TRBV5-1 and TRBJ1-2; the D is unclear. V dropped 4 bases and J dropped 1 base, with 14 bases sitting between them. The germline gives CDR1 SGHRS, CDR2 YFSETQ. The CDR3 extends over 15 amino acids. CDR3 in DNA: TGCGCCAGCAGCCGCGAAACAGAGTTTAACTATGGCTACACCTTC. Translating gives CASSRETEFNYGYTF.

The chain uses TRBV4-3 and TRBJ1-1; D uncertain. CDR1 LGHNA and CDR2 YSLEER come from the germline V gene. This CDR3 contains 16 residues. Trimming took 0 bases from V and 0 from J, leaving 11 bases between them. The CDR3: CASSQEGGYMNTEAFF. The CDR3 DNA reads TGCGCCAGCAGCCAAGAAGGCGGATACATGAACACTGAAGCTTTCTTT.

The table lists this clonotype with many counts. The genes are TRBV7-2 and TRBJ2-7; D gene ambiguous. CDR3 length: 12 residues. In germline, CDR1 is SGHTA, CDR2 FQGNSA. Trimming removed 5 bases from V and 3 bases from J, with 8 bases in between. The CDR3 nucleotides are TGTGCCAGCAGCCGCGACAACTACGAGCAGTACTTC. This sequence encodes CASSRDNYEQYF.

This clonotype showed up just a few times. The V call is TRBV12-3 or TRBV12-4, the J call TRBJ1-2; D gene ambiguous. V was shortened by 5 bases and J by 11 bases, with 12 bases between the two germline ends. This CDR3 is built from 11 residues. The CDR3 DNA is TGTGCCAGCAGTCCCGGGTCTGGTTACACCTTC. Protein: CASSPGSGYTF.

The V and J genes are TRBV2 and TRBJ1-5; 10 bases are a match to TRBD1. V was clipped by 4 bases and J by 7 bases; unmatched bases: 7. The CDR3 extends over 15 amino acids. The V gene's germline CDR1 is SNHLY and CDR2 FYNNEI. CDR3 amino acids: CASSVRDRGKQPQHF. CDR3 nucleotides: TGTGCCAGCAGTGTCCGGGACAGGGGTAAACAGCCCCAGCATTTT.

This clonotype was picked up a small number of times. The chain links TRBV3-1 to TRBJ1-2, with D tentatively TRBD1 (5 bases). V was pared by 5 bases and J by 8 bases, with 21 bases between. The length of the CDR3 is 15 residues. Germline loops: CDR1 LGHDT, CDR2 YNNKEL (reference sequence). The CDR3 protein is CASSKPGLTAGGYTF. The CDR3 bases are TGTGCCAGCAGCAAACCGGGACTAACGGCGGGAGGCTACACCTTC.

This clonotype was picked up a small number of times. The chain has TRBV7-9 and TRBJ2-1, with 7 bases lining up with TRBD1. The CDR3 covers 14 residues. CDR1 SEHNR and CDR2 FQNEAQ come from the germline V gene (reference sequence). With V trimmed by 5 bases and J by 8 bases, 9 bases remained unmatched. Written as DNA, the CDR3 is TGTGCCAGCAGCGTAGGACAGGAGGCGGATGAGCAGTTCTTC. Its translation: CASSVGQEADEQFF.

The chain uses TRBV28 and TRBJ2-5; 10 bases are a match to TRBD2. The CDR3 runs to 15 residues. The germline V gene has CDR1 MDHEN and CDR2 SYDVKM. Losses at the gene ends were 2 bases for V and 7 bases for J; bases not matched to a gene: 7. The DNA of the CDR3 is TGTGCCAGCAGTTTACCCGGGACTAGCGCCTCGACCCAGTACTTC. As protein: CASSLPGTSASTQYF.

At least ten counts were recorded for this clonotype. The chain has TRBV29-1 and TRBJ2-5, with a weak D call TRBD1 (6 bases). Germline loops: CDR1 SQVTM, CDR2 ANQGSEA. CDR3 length: 14 amino acids. Trimming left V 7 bases short and J 1 base short, with 16 bases between. The CDR3: CSGERRGGQETQYF. DNA of the CDR3: TGCAGCGGTGAGCGGAGAGGGGGCCAAGAGACCCAGTACTTC.

The table lists this clonotype with many counts. Here the CDR3 reads CASSPNRRSYEQYF. In nucleotides, the CDR3 is TGTGCCAGCAGTCCTAACAGGAGGTCCTACGAGCAGTACTTC. The rearrangement joins TRBV6-5 to TRBJ2-7; D is possibly TRBD1 or TRBD2 (5 bases each). CDR3 size: 14 residues. Trimming left V 5 bases short and J 1 base short, with 12 bases between. Looked up from germline, CDR1 is MNHEY and CDR2 is SVGAGI.

CDR3 in amino acids: CAWSRRGAGTDTQYF. The CDR3 nucleotides are TGTGCCTGGTCCCGGAGGGGGGCTGGCACAGATACGCAGTATTTT. The V gene is TRBV30, the J gene TRBJ2-3; TRBD1 or TRBD2 may be the D gene (6 bases each). The V gene lost 5 bases and the J gene lost 1 base, with 16 bases spanning the gap. The CDR3 runs to 15 residues. CDR1 is GTSNPN and CDR2 is SVGIG in the germline V gene (reference sequence).

The chain couples TRBV20-1 to TRBJ2-1; TRBD2 is a possible D gene (5 bases). This CDR3 has 15 residues. V lost 0 bases and J lost 5, with 14 bases in between. The V gene's germline CDR1 is DFQATT and CDR2 SNEGSKA (reference sequence). CDR3 sequence: CSARDSSTGNNEQFF. The DNA of the CDR3 is TGCAGTGCTAGAGATTCATCGACGGGAAACAATGAGCAGTTCTTC.

This clonotype was observed a handful of times. The rearrangement joins TRBV6-6 to TRBJ2-7; TRBD2 is a possible D gene (6 bases). The CDR3 has 15 residues. Trimming shortened V by 6 bases and J by 4 bases, and 19 bases separated the two germline ends. Germline loops: CDR1 MNHNY, CDR2 SVGAGI (reference sequence). The CDR3 bases are TGTGCCAGCAGCCGCCCGGGACTCGGGGGATACGAGCAGTACTTC. This translates into CASSRPGLGGYEQYF.

This clonotype was counted between two and nine times. V usage is TRBV7-2 and J usage is TRBJ2-2; TRBD2 aligns across 8 bases. The CDR3 is made up of 17 amino acids. Germline trimming cut 2 bases from V and 6 bases from J; bases unmatched to any gene: 11. The germline V gene encodes CDR1 SGHTA and CDR2 FQGNSA. CDR3 DNA sequence: TGTGCCAGCAGCTTAAGGCGGGGGGTCCATCTCTCCGGGGAGCTGTTTTTT. Its translation is CASSLRRGVHLSGELFF.

This clonotype was picked up many times. The V call is TRBV29-1, the J call TRBJ2-3; 9 positions agree with TRBD1. V trimming: 6 bases; J trimming: 6 bases; junction bases outside the gene matches: 10. This CDR3 is 14 amino acids long. CDR1 is SQVTM and CDR2 is ANQGSEA in the germline V gene. The CDR3 is CSVATGGTLDTQYF. The CDR3 DNA sequence: TGCAGCGTCGCAACAGGGGGCACATTGGATACGCAGTATTTT.